The 18 T cell receptor beta chains below all came from one sample that was sequenced in a study of shared clonotypes between healthy human individuals. The table came from immunoSEQ multiplex PCR; TCRdb's copy has only in-frame clones and leaves some out. The table lists some 2,100,000 clones, about 94% of them singletons. Material: naive CD4+ T cells sorted from blood. Regarding subset: CD45RA+ positively selected. The receptors derive from a man aged 18 to 29 in good health.

The genes are TRBV2 and TRBJ2-1; 8 bases are a match to TRBD2. The junction had 9 bases not matched to a gene; V was cut back by 7 bases and J by 7 bases. In germline, CDR1 is SNHLY, CDR2 FYNNEI. The length of the CDR3 is 14 residues. CDR3 nucleotides: TGTGCCAGCAAAGAGAGCGGGAGTTCGAATGAGCAGTTCTTC. Its translation: CASKESGSSNEQFF.

Only one count was recorded for this clone. The chain uses TRBV25-1 and TRBJ1-6, with 9 bases identical to TRBD1. The CDR3 is 16 residues long. V shed 7 bases, J shed 6 bases, and the junction held 10 bases outside the gene matches. The V gene's germline CDR1 is MGHDK and CDR2 SYGVNS. This CDR3 is CASKESGTGINSPLHF. The CDR3 bases are TGTGCCAGCAAAGAATCCGGGACAGGGATTAATTCACCCCTCCACTTT.

The chain is built from TRBV2 and TRBJ2-3; weak D call: TRBD2 (6 bases). CDR1 and CDR2 (germline): SNHLY, FYNNEI. V lost 6 bases and J 0 bases, leaving 19 bases between the germline ends. This CDR3 spans 17 amino acids. The CDR3, as DNA: TGTGCCAGCAGCCTGACCGCCGGGACTCGAAGCACAGATACGCAGTATTTT. It specifies CASSLTAGTRSTDTQYF.

The rearrangement joins TRBV18 to TRBJ2-7; TRBD2 matches at 14 bases. The V gene end was trimmed by 4 bases and the J gene end by 0 bases; junction bases not matched to a gene: 5. CDR1 is KGHSH, CDR2 LQKENI, per germline. This CDR3 region has 17 residues. The CDR3 protein is CASSQGTSGGSSYEQYF. In DNA form, the CDR3 reads TGTGCCAGCTCACAAGGGACTAGCGGGGGAAGCTCCTACGAGCAGTACTTC. Full variable domain (rest looked up from reference TRBV18 and TRBJ2-7): NAGVMQNPRHLVRRRGQEARLRCSPMKGHSHVYWYRQLPEEGLKFMVYLQKENIIDESGMPKERFSAEFPKEGPSILRIQQVVRGDSAAYFCASSQGTSGGSSYEQYFGPGTRLTVT.

The chain combines TRBV5-6 with TRBJ1-1, with D unresolved. The CDR3 has 14 residues. The ends were cut back, 0 bases at V and 6 bases at J, with 12 bases in the middle. The germline CDR1 and CDR2 sequences are SGHDT and YYEEEE. CDR3 DNA: TGTGCCAGCAGCTTGGTTTTACGGGAATCTGAAGCTTTCTTT. Translating gives CASSLVLRESEAFF.

V usage is TRBV6-4 and J usage is TRBJ1-2, with a tentative D call TRBD1 (5 bases). Per the germline V gene, CDR1 is MRHNA and CDR2 is SNTAGT. CDR3 size: 13 residues. V was clipped by 5 bases and J by 8 bases, with 15 bases between them. The CDR3 DNA follows: TGTGCCAGCAGTCCGGACAACGCTGTGGGCTACACCTTC. As protein: CASSPDNAVGYTF.

V and J are TRBV6-5 and TRBJ1-1; D is undetermined. The V gene lost 2 bases and the J gene lost 0 bases, with 7 bases spanning the gap. Germline V CDR1 and CDR2: MNHEY, SVGAGI. CDR3 length: 14 residues. As DNA, the CDR3 is TGTGCCAGCAGTTACGTCCAGATGAACACTGAAGCTTTCTTT. This encodes CASSYVQMNTEAFF.

V and J are TRBV5-4 and TRBJ2-2; 14 positions match TRBD2. Germline V gene sequence: CDR1 SGHNT, CDR2 YYREEE (reference sequence). This CDR3 contains 16 residues. V gave up 4 bases and J gave up 7 bases; unmatched junction bases: 6. In DNA, the CDR3 is TGTGCCAGCAGCAGGGGACTAGCGGGAGTGAACGGGGAGCTGTTTTTT. It is translated as CASSRGLAGVNGELFF.

The genes are TRBV15 and TRBJ2-4, with TRBD2 as a possible D gene (6 bases). From germline, CDR1 is LNHNV and CDR2 YYDKDF (reference sequence). The length of the CDR3 is 17 residues. V lost 0 bases, J lost 1 base, and 13 bases lay in between. CDR3 in amino acids: CATSREAGGDAKNIQYF. The CDR3 region has the DNA TGTGCCACCAGCAGAGAAGCAGGCGGGGATGCCAAAAACATTCAGTACTTC.

V is TRBV11-2 and J is TRBJ1-6; D is uncertain. The CDR3 totals 15 residues. CDR1 is SGHAT, CDR2 FQNNGV, per germline. Trimming shortened V by 5 bases and J by 1 base, and 9 bases separated the two germline ends. This CDR3 reads CASSTEGSYNSPLHF. Here the CDR3 DNA reads TGTGCCAGCAGCACAGAAGGTTCCTATAATTCACCCCTCCACTTT. The entire variable domain, with the rest obtained from reference TRBV11-2 and TRBJ1-6, is as follows: EAGVAQSPRYKIIEKRQSVAFWCNPISGHATLYWYQQILGQGPKLLIQFQNNGVVDDSQLPKDRFSAERLKGVDSTLKIQPAKLEDSAVYLCASSTEGSYNSPLHFGNGTRLTVT.

J is TRBJ1-5 and V is TRBV7-9, with TRBD1 matching 7 bases. There are 18 residues in the CDR3. V lost 3 bases to trimming and J lost 0 bases; unmatched junction nucleotides: 11. Germline CDR1 SEHNR, CDR2 FQNEAQ (reference sequence). The CDR3 sequence is CASSFVYSGQSSNQPQHF. In nucleotides, the CDR3 is TGTGCCAGCAGCTTTGTTTATTCGGGACAGAGTAGCAATCAGCCCCAGCATTTT.

On this clone: The same CDR3 arises from other DNA sequences in this sample as well. The rearrangement joins TRBV5-1 to TRBJ2-3; D is unclear. Between the trimmed V and J ends, which lost 0 bases and 2 bases, there was a span of 4 bases. The CDR3 spans 13 residues. The germline gives CDR1 SGHRS, CDR2 YFSETQ. The CDR3 reads CASSLVLTDTQYF. The CDR3 DNA is TGCGCCAGCAGCTTGGTCCTCACAGATACGCAGTATTTT. Together with reference TRBV5-1 and TRBJ2-3, the CDR3 gives the full variable domain: KAGVTQTPRYLIKTRGQQVTLSCSPISGHRSVSWYQQTPGQGLQFLFEYFSETQRNKGNFPGRFSGRQFSNSRSEMNVSTLELGDSALYLCASSLVLTDTQYFGPGTRLTVL.

The chain recombines TRBV2 with TRBJ1-1; D remains ambiguous. Germline V gene lookup returns CDR1 SNHLY and CDR2 FYNNEI. Trimming stripped 6 bases from V and 3 bases from J, with 11 bases between. The CDR3 totals 13 residues. In nucleotides, the CDR3 is TGTGCCAGCAGGGTATCCTTCGACACTGAAGCTTTCTTT. Protein sequence: CASRVSFDTEAFF.

This chain uses TRBV7-2 with TRBJ2-3, with D unclear. The CDR3 has 14 residues. Germline CDR1 is SGHTA and CDR2 is FQGNSA. V shed 1 base and J shed 4 bases, with 9 bases lying between them. The CDR3 is CASSLGPEADTQYF. CDR3 in DNA: TGTGCCAGCAGCTTAGGGCCCGAGGCAGATACGCAGTATTTT.

Remarks on this clone: Other DNA variants within this sample encode the same CDR3. The chain carries TRBV5-4 and TRBJ1-1, with no clear D. The CDR3 is made up of 14 amino acids. Germline V gene lookup returns CDR1 SGHNT and CDR2 YYREEE (reference sequence). Trimming left V 4 bases short and J 0 bases short, with 10 bases between. CDR3 in DNA: TGTGCCAGCAGCCGTGGGCAGATGAACACTGAAGCTTTCTTT. As protein: CASSRGQMNTEAFF. Using reference TRBV5-4 and TRBJ1-1 for the parts outside the CDR3, the full variable domain is ETGVTQSPTHLIKTRGQQVTLRCSSQSGHNTVSWYQQALGQGPQFIFQYYREEENGRGNFPPRFSGLQFPNYSSELNVNALELDDSALYLCASSRGQMNTEAFFGQGTRLTVV.

The rearrangement links TRBV18 to TRBJ2-7; D is perhaps TRBD2 (6 bases). The CDR3 is 14 residues long. Germline values: CDR1 KGHSH, CDR2 LQKENI. The ends were cut back, 8 bases at V and 2 bases at J, with 16 bases in the middle. The CDR3 loop is CASAPGLGTYEQYF. DNA of the CDR3: TGTGCCAGCGCCCCGGGACTTGGAACCTACGAGCAGTACTTC.

This clone showed up just a few times. V is TRBV19 and J is TRBJ1-3; no clear D gene. Germline V gene data show CDR1 as LNHDA and CDR2 as SQIVND (reference sequence). Between the trimmed V and J ends, which lost 2 bases and 0 bases, there was a span of 8 bases. The CDR3 spans 15 residues. The CDR3 reads CASSIRTVSGNTIYF. DNA for the CDR3: TGTGCCAGTAGTATAAGGACCGTCTCTGGAAACACCATATATTTT.

The chain is built from TRBV5-4 and TRBJ2-7; either TRBD1 or TRBD2 may supply D (5 bases each). V was shortened by 5 bases and J by 6 bases, with 18 bases between the two germline ends. The CDR3 is 14 amino acids. Per germline, CDR1 SGHNT and CDR2 YYREEE (reference sequence). CDR3 nucleotides: TGTGCCAGCAGTTCCGGGGCGGAGAAGGGCGAGCAGTACTTC. Protein product: CASSSGAEKGEQYF.